These 25 T cell receptor beta chains were sequenced from one sample in a study of T cells in Graves' hyperthyroidism and ophthalmopathy. Amplification of TCR beta CDR3 regions was performed using RNA transcripts as template. HTBI primers were the set used in a first-round RT-PCR of the TCR CDR3. TCRdb re-derived calls from the multiplex PCR reads in MiXCR, one entry per CDR3 protein. The sample has 600,000 to 650,000 distinct CDR3 sequences, 15% to 20% seen once. The specimen was blood. These receptors all stem from a woman aged 25 to 45 with Graves' hyperthyroidism.

V and J are TRBV7-3 and TRBJ2-3; the D gene is possibly TRBD2 (6 bases). V gave up 7 bases and J gave up 3 bases, with 14 bases separating them. This CDR3 has 14 residues. Per germline, CDR1 SGHTA and CDR2 FQGTGA. The CDR3 loop is CASKLGGITDTQYF. The CDR3, as DNA: TGTGCCAGCAAATTGGGGGGAATTACAGATACGCAGTATTTT. Using reference TRBV7-3 and TRBJ2-3 for the parts outside the CDR3, the full variable domain is GAGVSQTPSNKVTEKGKYVELRCDPISGHTALYWYRQSLGQGPEFLIYFQGTGAADDSGLPNDRFFAVRPEGSVSTLKIQRTERGDSAVYLCASKLGGITDTQYFGPGTRLTVL.

This clonotype was observed a few times. This chain links TRBV27 with TRBJ2-3, with D maybe TRBD1 (5 bases). The V gene's germline CDR1 is MNHEY and CDR2 SMNVEV (reference sequence). The CDR3 runs to 18 residues. The V gene lost 3 bases and the J gene lost 0 bases, with 19 bases spanning the gap. Written as DNA, the CDR3 is TGTGCCAGCAGTTTGTCAGGGCCCCTTACTTTTAGCACAGATACGCAGTATTTT. It yields the protein CASSLSGPLTFSTDTQYF.

This clonotype has a handful of counts. The chain joins TRBV5-1 to TRBJ2-3; the D gene could be TRBD1 or TRBD2 (5 bases each). Germline lookup yields CDR1 SGHRS and CDR2 YFSETQ. The CDR3 spans 14 residues. Trimming shortened V by 4 bases and J by 10 bases, and 19 bases separated the two germline ends. CDR3 nucleotides: TGCGCCAGCAGCCCAGGGACCGCGGATGGTCCGCAGTATTTT. Protein: CASSPGTADGPQYF.

DNA of the CDR3: TGTGCCAGCAGCTTAAAATTAGCGGGAGGGAACTCCTACAATGAGCAGTTCTTC. Translation: CASSLKLAGGNSYNEQFF. The V gene is TRBV7-6, the J gene TRBJ2-1; 11 bases align to TRBD2. Germline values: CDR1 SGHVS, CDR2 FNYEAQ. V shed 2 bases, J shed 0 bases, and the junction held 6 bases outside the gene matches. The CDR3 is made up of 18 amino acids. The full variable domain, rest sourced from reference TRBV7-6 and TRBJ2-1, is GAGVSQSPRYKVTKRGQDVALRCDPISGHVSLYWYRQALGQGPEFLTYFNYEAQQDKSGLPNDRFSAERPEGSISTLTIQRTEQRDSAMYRCASSLKLAGGNSYNEQFFGPGTRLTVL.

This clonotype was counted between two and nine times. The gene calls are TRBV28 and TRBJ1-1; no reliable D call. The ends were cut back, 6 bases at V and 7 bases at J, with 18 bases in the middle. The CDR3 runs to 14 residues. Germline assignment: CDR1 MDHEN and CDR2 SYDVKM. In nucleotides, the CDR3 is TGTGCCAGCAGACTCCGTTTCCAAGGACTTGAAGCTTTCTTT. Protein: CASRLRFQGLEAFF.

This clonotype occurred a few times. This chain connects TRBV20-1 to TRBJ2-5; D may be TRBD1 (6 bases). The germline V and J ends were trimmed by 4 bases and 4 bases, with 16 bases remaining between them. Germline values: CDR1 DFQATT, CDR2 SNEGSKA (reference sequence). This CDR3 has 14 amino acids. CDR3 residues: CSATDKTGRETQYF. The DNA for the CDR3 is TGCAGTGCTACGGACAAGACAGGTCGAGAGACCCAGTACTTC.

The chain employs TRBV19 and TRBJ1-1; D not resolved. Germline values: CDR1 LNHDA, CDR2 SQIVND (reference sequence). The V end was cut by 5 bases, the J end by 3 bases, with 19 bases between. The CDR3 consists of 16 residues. The CDR3 coding sequence is TGTGCCAGTAGTGTACAGCGGGCAGAAGAGGACACTGAAGCTTTCTTT. Translating gives CASSVQRAEEDTEAFF.

This clonotype was observed at least ten times. This chain connects TRBV20-1 to TRBJ1-5; TRBD1 matches at 10 bases. V dropped 7 bases and J dropped 3; count of bases not matched to a gene: 12. The CDR3 extends over 16 amino acids. Germline CDR1 and CDR2: DFQATT and SNEGSKA (reference sequence). This CDR3 reads CSVTKRDRGLNQPQHF. The CDR3 DNA is TGCAGTGTCACGAAGCGGGACAGGGGTCTCAATCAGCCCCAGCATTTT.

This clonotype was detected ten times or more. V and J are TRBV12-5 and TRBJ2-3, with a weak D call TRBD2 (5 bases). Trimming left V 1 base short and J 0 bases short, with 8 bases between. Germline V gene lookup returns CDR1 LGHNT and CDR2 FRNRAP. This CDR3 is built from 15 residues. The CDR3 DNA follows: TGTGCTAGTGGTTTGGGGAGGTCTAGCACAGATACGCAGTATTTT. Protein sequence: CASGLGRSSTDTQYF. Looking up the rest from reference TRBV12-5 and TRBJ2-3 gives the full variable domain: DARVTQTPRHKVTEMGQEVTMRCQPILGHNTVFWYRQTMMQGLELLAYFRNRAPLDDSGMPKDRFSAEMPDATLATLKIQPSEPRDSAVYFCASGLGRSSTDTQYFGPGTRLTVL.

The chain joins TRBV7-9 to TRBJ2-7; possibly TRBD2 for D (6 bases). Trimming pared 5 bases from V and 0 bases from J, leaving 11 bases between. Germline V gene sequence: CDR1 SEHNR, CDR2 FQNEAQ (reference sequence). The CDR3 runs 14 residues. The CDR3 coding sequence is TGTGCCAGCAGCCCTTACGGGAGCTCCTACGAGCAGTACTTC. Amino acid sequence: CASSPYGSSYEQYF.

This rearrangement joins TRBV29-1 to TRBJ1-3; D not certain. Germline lookup yields CDR1 SQVTM and CDR2 ANQGSEA. Trimming cost V 1 base and J 1 base, with 5 bases left between them. This CDR3 has 13 amino acids. CDR3: CSVEAPSGNTIYF. The CDR3, as DNA: TGCAGCGTTGAAGCCCCGTCTGGAAACACCATATATTTT.

This clonotype has ten or more counts. The rearrangement joins TRBV12-3 or TRBV12-4 to TRBJ2-3; D call uncertain. This CDR3 has 15 residues. V shed 0 bases and J shed 2 bases, with 9 bases lying between them. CDR3 residues: CASSLARQNTDTQYF. The CDR3 bases are TGTGCCAGCAGTTTAGCAAGGCAAAACACAGATACGCAGTATTTT.

This clonotype showed up just a few times. A read error is possible here, since a much larger clone lies one base away. This chain uses TRBV11-2 with TRBJ2-1, with TRBD1 as a possible D gene (5 bases). This CDR3 is built from 14 residues. Germline CDR1 reads SGHAT; CDR2 reads FQNNGV. The CDR3 nucleotides read TGTGCCAGCGGCTTAGTGGCAGGGTGGGATGAGCAGTTCTTC. It translates to CASGLVAGWDEQFF. Together with reference TRBV11-2 and TRBJ2-1, the CDR3 gives the full variable domain: EAGVAQSPRYKIIEKRQSVAFWCNPISGHATLYWYQQILGQGPKLLIQFQNNGVVDDSQLPKDRFSAERLKGVDSTLKIQPAKLEDSAVYLCASGLVAGWDEQFFGPGTRLTVL.

This chain links TRBV7-2 with TRBJ1-5; maybe TRBD1 (6 bases). This CDR3 spans 13 amino acids. V gave up 4 bases and J gave up 7 bases, with 11 bases separating them. Germline V lookup: CDR1 SGHTA, CDR2 FQGNSA. CDR3 nucleotide sequence: TGTGCCAGCAGCTCCGACAGGATCCAGCCCCAGCATTTT. As protein: CASSSDRIQPQHF.

The genes are TRBV6-5 and TRBJ2-2, with TRBD2 matching over 8 bases. Germline values: CDR1 MNHEY, CDR2 SVGAGI. The J segment lost 3 bases and the V segment lost 0 bases, leaving 9 bases of the junction unmatched. CDR3 length equals 18 residues. The CDR3 bases are TGTGCCAGCAGTTACTCAGGACTAGCCTTTGGGGACACCGGGGAGCTGTTTTTT. This gives the protein CASSYSGLAFGDTGELFF.

The chain is built from TRBV7-2 and TRBJ2-1; D is perhaps TRBD1 (8 bases). Per the germline V gene, CDR1 is SGHTA and CDR2 is FQGNSA. The V end was cut by 7 bases, the J end by 6 bases, with 28 bases between. CDR3 length: 18 amino acids. Written as DNA, the CDR3 is TGTGCCAGCACCGATACAGGGGGGGGCGGGGCTGCATCCAATGAGCAGTTCTTC. Encoded protein: CASTDTGGGGAASNEQFF. Full variable domain (remainder filled in from reference TRBV7-2 and TRBJ2-1): GAGVSQSPSNKVTEKGKDVELRCDPISGHTALYWYRQSLGQGLEFLIYFQGNSAPDKSGLPSDRFSAERTGGSVSTLTIQRTQQEDSAVYLCASTDTGGGGAASNEQFFGPGTRLTVL.

This clonotype was seen at least ten times. V and J are TRBV27 and TRBJ1-1; D ambiguous. Germline values: CDR1 MNHEY, CDR2 SMNVEV (reference sequence). V was shortened by 3 bases and J by 4 bases, with 18 bases between the two germline ends. The CDR3 runs 16 residues. CDR3 nucleotides: TGTGCCAGCAGTTTTCTTCCGGGTCTAATGGGCACTGAAGCTTTCTTT. This gives the protein CASSFLPGLMGTEAFF.

This clonotype has a count of ten or more. The chain combines TRBV6-2 or TRBV6-3 with TRBJ2-7; D is possibly TRBD2 (5 bases). The CDR3 has 13 residues. Trimming cost V 7 bases and J 2 bases, with 12 bases left between them. The V gene's germline CDR1 is MNHEY and CDR2 SVGEGT. As DNA, the CDR3 is TGTGCCAGCAACGGCGGGTTCGCCTACGAGCAGTACTTC. This gives the protein CASNGGFAYEQYF.

The V gene is TRBV20-1, the J gene TRBJ2-1; 7 bases agree with TRBD1. Per germline, CDR1 DFQATT and CDR2 SNEGSKA (reference sequence). The trim removed 3 bases at V and 0 bases at J, leaving 5 bases unmatched. The CDR3 runs to 15 residues. The CDR3 reads CSASGQESSYNEQFF. CDR3 coding DNA: TGCAGTGCTAGTGGACAGGAAAGCTCCTACAATGAGCAGTTCTTC.

This clonotype occurred many times. As DNA, the CDR3 is TGTGCCAGCAAGGCCAGCGAGAAGACCCAGTACTTC. Its translation is CASKASEKTQYF. The chain has TRBV3-1 and TRBJ2-5; D gene ambiguous. The V end lost 7 bases, the J end lost 6 bases, and 12 bases lay between the germline ends. The CDR3 contains 12 residues. Germline-derived CDR1 and CDR2 are LGHDT and YNNKEL (reference sequence).

The chain links TRBV12-3 or TRBV12-4 to TRBJ1-1, with 10 bases identical to TRBD1. The CDR3 has 14 residues. Trimming at V came to 5 bases and at J to 5 bases, leaving 5 bases not matched to a gene. CDR3 protein: CASSQTGGRTEAFF. The CDR3 DNA is TGTGCCAGCAGTCAGACAGGGGGCAGGACTGAAGCTTTCTTT.

This clonotype was counted between two and nine times. The chain links TRBV5-5 to TRBJ1-6; 8 nucleotides line up with TRBD1. V lost 9 bases and J lost 9; bases outside the gene matches: 17. CDR1 and CDR2 (germline): SGHKS, YYEKEE (reference sequence). This CDR3 comprises 16 residues. The CDR3 spells CATTSGGPHSGSPLHF. CDR3 nucleotide sequence: TGTGCCACCACTTCAGGGGGCCCGCATTCTGGTTCACCCCTCCACTTT.

The V and J genes are TRBV25-1 and TRBJ1-6; no clear D gene. V dropped 2 bases and J dropped 2 bases, with 7 bases sitting between them. The CDR3 consists of 15 residues. CDR1 and CDR2 (germline): MGHDK, SYGVNS. In nucleotides, the CDR3 is TGTGCCAGCAGTGAACGCGGGGCCTATAATTCACCCCTCCACTTT. Amino acids: CASSERGAYNSPLHF.

This clonotype was counted ten times or more. This chain links TRBV12-3 or TRBV12-4 with TRBJ2-7; perhaps TRBD1 as D (5 bases). CDR3 size: 14 residues. The ends were cut back, 2 bases at V and 6 bases at J, with 14 bases in the middle. CDR3 sequence (DNA): TGTGCCAGCAGTTTAAGTCAGGGTCGGACCGAGCAGTACTTC. Its translation: CASSLSQGRTEQYF.

The table lists this clonotype with a few counts. This chain links TRBV20-1 with TRBJ2-1, with TRBD2 identical over 7 bases. In germline, CDR1 is DFQATT, CDR2 SNEGSKA (reference sequence). This CDR3 has 14 residues. The trim removed 3 bases at V and 3 bases at J, leaving 5 bases unmatched. Written as DNA, the CDR3 is TGCAGTGCTAGGACGCCGGGGGGCTACAATGAGCAGTTCTTC. Translating it yields CSARTPGGYNEQFF.